Below, one TCR beta chain is given with its context. The data belong to a study of control samples from healthy donors and cancer patients. This CDR3 has 12 amino acids. Germline V gives CDR1 SNHLY, CDR2 FYNNEI. V lost 8 bases and J lost 5, with 13 bases in between. Data came from immunoSEQ multiplex PCR; TCRdb stores just in-frame clones and leaves some out. There are 130,000 or so clones in the sample; roughly 94% occur only once, and 13% to 15% lies in the top ten. What was sequenced was PBMCs. The V call is TRBV2, the J call TRBJ2-7, with unresolved D. This clonotype originated in a man aged 60-69 years with colorectal cancer. CDR3 residues: CASGPQGNEQYF. DNA of the CDR3: TGTGCCAGCGGACCCCAAGGCAACGAGCAGTACTTC.